This T cell receptor beta chain was profiled in a study of technical replicates of blood from a handful of donors. TCRdb keeps only in-frame clones here, not all; method: immunoSEQ multiplex PCR. The sample lists 90,000 to 100,000 clones; about 94% were seen once. The CDR3 extends over 14 amino acids. The V gene end was trimmed by 2 bases and the J gene end by 0 bases; junction bases not matched to a gene: 0. The germline V gene has CDR1 MNHNY and CDR2 SVGAGI (reference sequence). The chain uses TRBV6-6 and TRBJ1-1, with 7 bases that match TRBD1. The source material was T cells isolated from PBMCs. This receptor was obtained from a human donor in good health. CDR3 DNA: TGTGCCAGCAGTTACGGGACAGTGAACACTGAAGCTTTCTTT. Its protein product is CASSYGTVNTEAFF.